The 15 T cell receptor beta chains listed next were all sequenced from one sample in a study of technical replicates of blood from a few donors (dated by TCRdb to the late 2010s). Libraries were made using the immunoSEQ multiplex PCR assay. The clones in this table, taken by TCRdb from immuneACCESS, are in-frame only. Not every clone is retained; where verified, under half of the shortfall comes from an unresolved V gene, and the cause of the rest is unknown. The sample includes some 17,000 clones, with roughly 84% observed a single time. The ten most abundant clones make up roughly 12% of the sample. The specimen was PBMCs. These receptors all stem from a human donor in good health.

The genes are TRBV6-5 and TRBJ2-3; TRBD2 aligns across 9 bases. Unmatched junction bases numbered 2, after V lost 2 bases and J lost 2 bases. CDR1 is MNHEY and CDR2 is SVGAGI in the germline V gene. The CDR3 has 15 amino acids. CDR3 in DNA: TGTGCCAGCAGTTACATAGCGGGGGACACAGATACGCAGTATTTT. Amino acid sequence: CASSYIAGDTDTQYF.

The chain recombines TRBV7-8 with TRBJ1-3, with D tentatively TRBD1 (6 bases). V lost 4 bases and J 4 bases, leaving 11 bases between the germline ends. The CDR3 extends over 14 amino acids. Germline assignment: CDR1 SGHVS and CDR2 FQNEAQ. The CDR3, as DNA: TGTGCCAGCAGCTCACAGGGAGCCGGAAACACCATATATTTT. The encoded protein is CASSSQGAGNTIYF.

The chain uses TRBV30 and TRBJ2-7, with 8 bases that match TRBD1. Germline-derived CDR1 and CDR2 are GTSNPN and SVGIG (reference sequence). Losses at the gene ends were 4 bases for V and 0 bases for J; bases not matched to a gene: 11. This CDR3 is 16 amino acids long. The CDR3 coding sequence is TGTGCCTGGACTCCTCCCAGGGGGCGGGCCTCCTACGAGCAGTACTTC. Protein sequence: CAWTPPRGRASYEQYF.

The chain employs TRBV27 and TRBJ1-5; 9 bases are shared with TRBD1. After removal of 5 bases from V and 4 bases from J, the junction contained 3 bases not matched to a gene. Germline V gene lookup returns CDR1 MNHEY and CDR2 SMNVEV (reference sequence). This CDR3 has 14 residues. The CDR3 is CASSQDRGNQPQHF. The DNA of the CDR3 is TGTGCCAGCAGTCAGGACAGGGGTAATCAGCCCCAGCATTTT.

The chain has TRBV6-1 and TRBJ1-1; 8 nucleotides align to TRBD1. The CDR3 is made up of 16 amino acids. CDR1 and CDR2 (germline): MNHNS, SASEGT. With 4 bases clipped from V and 5 bases from J, the junction kept 12 bases outside the gene matches. CDR3 residues: CASSAKLDRDLTEAFF. The DNA of the CDR3 is TGTGCCAGCAGTGCAAAACTGGACAGGGATCTTACTGAAGCTTTCTTT.

This chain connects TRBV5-1 to TRBJ1-1; possible D gene TRBD1, 6 bases. Trimming took 4 bases from V and 3 from J, leaving 16 bases between them. Germline V lookup: CDR1 SGHRS, CDR2 YFSETQ. The CDR3 runs 15 residues. This CDR3 is CASSPQTGRDTEAFF. The CDR3 region has the DNA TGCGCCAGCAGCCCACAGACAGGTCGGGACACTGAAGCTTTCTTT.

This clone was seen just once. The V gene is TRBV5-1, the J gene TRBJ1-4; D is uncertain. There are 15 residues in the CDR3. Per germline, CDR1 SGHRS and CDR2 YFSETQ. V dropped 5 bases and J dropped 5 bases, with 16 bases sitting between them. CDR3 region: CASSSNSQNNEKLFF. CDR3 DNA: TGCGCCAGCAGTTCGAACAGTCAAAACAATGAAAAACTGTTTTTT.

CDR3: CASSRSEYNEQFF. The CDR3 nucleotides are TGTGCCAGCAGTCGTAGCGAGTACAATGAGCAGTTCTTC. V is TRBV27 and J is TRBJ2-1; tentatively, D is TRBD2 (5 bases). Germline V gene data show CDR1 as MNHEY and CDR2 as SMNVEV (reference sequence). The V end lost 5 bases, the J end lost 4 bases, and 9 bases lay between the germline ends. The CDR3 extends over 13 amino acids.

V usage is TRBV19 and J usage is TRBJ2-1, with 7 bases aligning to TRBD1. Per germline, CDR1 LNHDA and CDR2 SQIVND (reference sequence). The CDR3 contains 15 residues. V dropped 0 bases and J dropped 3; count of bases not matched to a gene: 2. CDR3 nucleotides: TGTGCCAGTAGTATAGATACAGGGGTCTACAATGAGCAGTTCTTC. Translating gives CASSIDTGVYNEQFF.

The chain links TRBV2 to TRBJ1-1; D is unresolved. Looked up from germline, CDR1 is SNHLY and CDR2 is FYNNEI. Trimming stripped 6 bases from V and 4 bases from J, with 18 bases between. The CDR3 contains 15 residues. The CDR3 reads CASSPPRGRITEAFF. The CDR3 region has the DNA TGTGCCAGCAGCCCCCCCCGGGGTAGGATCACTGAAGCTTTCTTT.

Concerning this clone: An end of the junction differs from the germline gene, which may be a read error. The CDR3: CASSIAPGQGRFRPGNTIYF. DNA of the CDR3: TGTGCCAGCAGCATAGCTCCGGGACAGGGAAGATTTAGGCCTGGAAACACCATATATTTT. This chain connects TRBV7-6 to TRBJ1-3, with 9 bases identical to TRBD1. CDR3 length: 20 amino acids. CDR1 and CDR2 (germline): SGHVS, FNYEAQ.

V and J are TRBV2 and TRBJ2-1, with a possible D match to TRBD2 (6 bases). The CDR3 extends over 15 amino acids. Germline V gives CDR1 SNHLY, CDR2 FYNNEI. V was pared by 9 bases and J by 2 bases, with 17 bases between. In nucleotides, the CDR3 is TGTGCCAGTCCAGCCCTGGGGGAGGCCTACAATGAGCAGTTCTTC. This encodes CASPALGEAYNEQFF.

The genes are TRBV18 and TRBJ1-1; TRBD1 matches at 9 bases. This CDR3 region has 16 residues. Germline trimming cut 3 bases from V and 1 base from J; bases unmatched to any gene: 6. The V gene's germline CDR1 is KGHSH and CDR2 LQKENI. The CDR3 DNA is TGTGCCAGCTCACCGGGGCCACAGGGGGCGAACACTGAAGCTTTCTTT. Translating it yields CASSPGPQGANTEAFF.

This clone was counted between two and nine times. The V and J genes are TRBV2 and TRBJ1-1; TRBD1 might be the D (5 bases). Germline CDR1 reads SNHLY; CDR2 reads FYNNEI. V gave up 7 bases and J gave up 1 base, with 10 bases separating them. The CDR3 is 13 residues long. The DNA of the CDR3 is TGTGCCAGCACCCTGACAGAGAACACTGAAGCTTTCTTT. It is translated as CASTLTENTEAFF.

The chain carries TRBV25-1 and TRBJ2-1; 13 nucleotides align to TRBD2. The CDR3 runs to 16 residues. CDR1 is MGHDK, CDR2 SYGVNS, per germline. V was clipped by 3 bases and J by 6 bases; unmatched bases: 5. For the CDR3, the DNA is TGTGCCAGCAGTGAGATACTAGCGGGAGGGGGCAATGAGCAGTTCTTC. This encodes CASSEILAGGGNEQFF.